One sample yielded the 25 T cell receptor beta chains listed below, sequenced in a study of blood T cells in healthy people across ages. It was with a sample-barcoded 5' primer and a J-beta primer mix that a second PCR of about 7 to 12 cycles was run. Each CDR3 protein gets one entry after TCRdb re-called the 5' RACE reads with MiXCR. The repertoire holds around 800,000 distinct CDR3 sequences, with about 59% as singletons. The sequenced material came from blood. The receptors were gathered from a young man in good health.

V and J are TRBV25-1 and TRBJ2-3; a possible D gene is TRBD2 (6 bases). V gave up 4 bases and J gave up 11 bases, with 19 bases separating them. The germline V gene encodes CDR1 MGHDK and CDR2 SYGVNS. The length of the CDR3 is 14 residues. The CDR3 DNA sequence: TGTGCCAGCAGTGTGCACTTTCCCGGGGGTGAGCAGTATTTT. Amino acid sequence: CASSVHFPGGEQYF. Full variable domain (outside the CDR3, taken from reference TRBV25-1 and TRBJ2-3): EADIYQTPRYLVIGTGKKITLECSQTMGHDKMYWYQQDPGMELHLIHYSYGVNSTEKGDLSSESTVSRIRTEHFPLTLESARPSHTSQYLCASSVHFPGGEQYFGPGTRLTVL.

The chain employs TRBV13 and TRBJ2-7, with unresolved D. The J call may be mistaken, given a closer DNA end match to TRBJ2-5. Germline V gene sequence: CDR1 PRHDT, CDR2 FYEKMQ (reference sequence). The CDR3 is made up of 14 amino acids. Here the CDR3 DNA reads TGTGCCAGCAGCCACGGACGGTATCAAGAGACCCAGTACTTC. Translation gives CASSHGRYQETQYF.

This chain connects TRBV25-1 to TRBJ1-6; no definite D call. CDR1 is MGHDK and CDR2 is SYGVNS in the germline V gene. V was trimmed by 4 bases and J by 7 bases, leaving 8 bases between them. This CDR3 is 13 amino acids long. CDR3 sequence reads: CASSVGGNSPLHF. In DNA, the CDR3 is TGTGCCAGCAGTGTCGGAGGGAATTCACCCCTCCACTTT.

The chain employs TRBV7-2 and TRBJ1-4; D not certain. Germline V gives CDR1 SGHTA, CDR2 FQGNSA. This CDR3 is built from 12 residues. The V and J ends lost 4 bases and 7 bases respectively, with 7 bases between them. The CDR3 spells CASSSSREKLFF. CDR3 nucleotide sequence: TGTGCCAGCAGCTCATCGCGTGAAAAACTGTTTTTT.

V gene TRBV4-2 combines with J gene TRBJ2-7; D is unresolved. The germline V and J ends were trimmed by 0 bases and 4 bases, with 7 bases remaining between them. This CDR3 is built from 13 residues. CDR1 LGHNA and CDR2 YNFKEQ come from the germline V gene. This CDR3 is CASSQDGHYEQYF. The CDR3 nucleotides are TGTGCCAGCAGCCAAGACGGTCATTACGAGCAGTACTTC.

V is TRBV20-1 and J is TRBJ1-2; no reliable D call. This CDR3 comprises 14 residues. With 6 bases removed from V and 6 bases from J, the gap between germline ends came to 20 bases. Per germline, CDR1 DFQATT and CDR2 SNEGSKA (reference sequence). CDR3 protein: CSASTGPPLDGYTF. CDR3 nucleotides: TGCAGTGCAAGTACCGGGCCTCCCTTGGATGGCTACACCTTC.

This clonotype appeared a few times. The chain is built from TRBV6-1 and TRBJ2-7; no clear D. V was pared by 2 bases and J by 1 base, with 9 bases between. Germline V lookup: CDR1 MNHNS, CDR2 SASEGT. This CDR3 contains 14 residues. The CDR3 loop is CASSESGSSYEQYF. CDR3 nucleotide sequence: TGTGCCAGCAGTGAATCCGGCAGTTCCTACGAGCAGTACTTC.

The CDR3 DNA sequence: TGTGCCAGCAGTTTGAGACCCATAGAGGCTCGGTTCTTC. Its protein is CASSLRPIEARFF. The V gene is TRBV28, the J gene TRBJ2-1; D unresolved. The CDR3 runs 13 residues. Germline V gene sequence: CDR1 MDHEN, CDR2 SYDVKM. V was shortened by 3 bases and J by 15 bases, with 18 bases between the two germline ends.

This clonotype was picked up a small number of times. The gene calls are TRBV4-3 and TRBJ2-1, with 13 bases matching TRBD2. The junction had 6 bases not matched to a gene; V was cut back by 4 bases and J by 15 bases. The CDR3 runs 13 residues. Germline CDR1 reads LGHNA; CDR2 reads YSLEER. As DNA, the CDR3 is TGCGCCAGCAGCCGACTAGCGGGGGGAGAGAGGTTCTTC. It translates to CASSRLAGGERFF.

The chain combines TRBV21-1 with TRBJ2-7; the table's TRBD1 call for D was not verified on the DNA. TRBV21-1 is flagged as a pseudogene. The CDR3 is 14 amino acids. The CDR3 DNA reads as TGTGCCAGCAGCACCCGAGGACAGGCCTACGAGCAGTACTTC. Translating gives CASSTRGQAYEQYF.

The V call is TRBV4-3, the J call TRBJ2-6, with D possibly TRBD1 on 6 matching bases. The CDR3 contains 18 residues. V gave up 2 bases and J gave up 1 base, with 15 bases separating them. Germline V lookup: CDR1 LGHNA, CDR2 YSLEER. CDR3 in DNA: TGCGCCAGCAGCCAAAGCACAGGGTCGCGGTCTGGGGCCAACGTCCTGACTTTC. Translation: CASSQSTGSRSGANVLTF.

As to this clonotype: A read error is possible here, since a much larger clone lies one base away. This chain uses TRBV7-2 with TRBJ2-3; D remains unclear. V was clipped by 5 bases and J by 2 bases, with 5 bases between them. The CDR3 has 12 amino acids. Germline V gene data show CDR1 as SGHTA and CDR2 as FQGNSA. This CDR3 is CASSQHTDTQYF. The CDR3 coding sequence is TGTGCCAGCAGCCAACACACAGATACGCAGTATTTT.

The rearrangement links TRBV7-8 to TRBJ1-4; TRBD1 is a possible D gene (6 bases). The V end was cut by 6 bases, the J end by 0 bases, with 17 bases between. CDR1 and CDR2 (germline): SGHVS, FQNEAQ. The CDR3 is made up of 17 amino acids. The CDR3 is CASSLPHSGATNEKLFF. In DNA, the CDR3 is TGTGCCAGCAGTCTTCCCCACTCAGGGGCAACTAATGAAAAACTGTTTTTT.

Many counts were recorded for this clonotype. The chain joins TRBV29-1 to TRBJ1-2, with D hard to call. Germline CDR1 SQVTM, CDR2 ANQGSEA. Trimming removed 6 bases from V and 6 bases from J, with 11 bases in between. This CDR3 has 11 amino acids. This CDR3 is CSVGTVNGYTF. The CDR3 bases are TGCAGCGTAGGAACCGTCAATGGCTACACCTTC.

The rearrangement joins TRBV12-3 or TRBV12-4 to TRBJ1-2; no firm D call. The CDR3 loop spans 13 amino acids. Trimming cost V 11 bases and J 0 bases, with 13 bases left between them. CDR3 bases: TGTGCCGTCGTAATGGCAGCTAACTATGGCTACACCTTC. This encodes CAVVMAANYGYTF.

The J gene is TRBJ1-6, the V gene TRBV25-1; D may be TRBD1 (6 bases). CDR3 length equals 16 residues. V was clipped by 6 bases and J by 4 bases, with 16 bases between them. Germline assignment: CDR1 MGHDK and CDR2 SYGVNS. CDR3 protein: CASRDQGTPYNSPLHF. CDR3 nucleotides: TGTGCCAGCAGAGACCAGGGGACACCGTATAATTCACCCCTCCACTTT.

This chain links TRBV2 with TRBJ2-1, with 9 bases identical to TRBD1. Germline-derived CDR1 and CDR2 are SNHLY and FYNNEI. The CDR3 is 14 residues long. Losses at the gene ends were 6 bases for V and 2 bases for J; bases not matched to a gene: 2. CDR3 loop: CASRWTGAYNEQFF. CDR3 nucleotide sequence: TGTGCCAGCAGATGGACAGGGGCCTACAATGAGCAGTTCTTC.

This clonotype was seen just once. The rearrangement joins TRBV28 to TRBJ2-2; D is ambiguous. V was trimmed by 6 bases and J by 4 bases, leaving 9 bases between them. Germline V gene sequence: CDR1 MDHEN, CDR2 SYDVKM. This CDR3 contains 13 residues. CDR3 protein: CASRLQVTGELFF. The CDR3, as DNA: TGTGCCAGCAGGCTTCAGGTCACCGGGGAGCTGTTTTTT.

Only a few counts were recorded for this clonotype. The chain carries TRBV20-1 and TRBJ2-1; D is perhaps TRBD2 (7 bases). The CDR3 runs 14 residues. Germline lookup yields CDR1 DFQATT and CDR2 SNEGSKA (reference sequence). The ends were cut back, 1 base at V and 4 bases at J, with 11 bases in the middle. DNA for the CDR3: TGCAGTGCTAGAGCCGGGGGGCGGTACAATGAGCAGTTCTTC. Protein: CSARAGGRYNEQFF.

The chain carries TRBV6-6 and TRBJ1-6; the match to TRBD1 covers 8 bases. V trimming: 6 bases; J trimming: 9 bases; junction bases outside the gene matches: 7. Looked up from germline, CDR1 is MNHNY and CDR2 is SVGAGI (reference sequence). This CDR3 is built from 14 residues. The CDR3 loop is CASSWDRPSSPLHF. DNA for the CDR3: TGTGCCAGCAGCTGGGACAGGCCTAGTTCACCCCTCCACTTT.

The table lists this clonotype with a count of one. J is TRBJ1-2 and V is TRBV25-1, with D uncertain. The CDR3 runs to 12 residues. Trimming left V 2 bases short and J 7 bases short, with 8 bases between. Germline V gene data show CDR1 as MGHDK and CDR2 as SYGVNS. CDR3 amino acids: CASSEGWGGYTF. As DNA, the CDR3 is TGTGCCAGCAGTGAAGGGTGGGGTGGCTACACCTTC.

The chain employs TRBV29-1 and TRBJ1-2; unclear D gene. Trimming pared 7 bases from V and 8 bases from J, leaving 8 bases between. Germline V gene lookup returns CDR1 SQVTM and CDR2 ANQGSEA. The CDR3 sequence is 9 residues long. The CDR3 region has the DNA TGCAGCGACGCCTGGGGCTACACCTTC. Translation gives CSDAWGYTF.

V usage is TRBV7-2 and J usage is TRBJ2-3; D is undetermined. Germline CDR1 and CDR2: SGHTA and FQGNSA. Trimming pared 5 bases from V and 1 base from J, leaving 13 bases between. The CDR3 length is 15 residues. The CDR3, as DNA: TGTGCCAGCAGCCTGAGACCGAAGGGCACAGATACGCAGTATTTT. This sequence encodes CASSLRPKGTDTQYF.

The CDR3 nucleotides are TGTGCCAGCAGTTTCACCCCCGGTTCGAGTGAAAAACTGTTTTTT. Protein product: CASSFTPGSSEKLFF. The rearrangement joins TRBV27 to TRBJ1-4; unclear D gene. This CDR3 has 15 residues. The germline V gene encodes CDR1 MNHEY and CDR2 SMNVEV (reference sequence). With 3 bases removed from V and 7 bases from J, the gap between germline ends came to 15 bases.

This clonotype was seen a handful of times. The chain carries TRBV5-1 and TRBJ2-3; D might be TRBD1 or TRBD2, each matching 5 bases. The CDR3 totals 14 residues. Between the trimmed V and J ends, which lost 0 bases and 6 bases, there was a span of 11 bases. The germline CDR1 and CDR2 sequences are SGHRS and YFSETQ. CDR3 bases: TGCGCCAGCAGCTTGGTTATTGAGGGGGATACGCAGTATTTT. It specifies CASSLVIEGDTQYF.